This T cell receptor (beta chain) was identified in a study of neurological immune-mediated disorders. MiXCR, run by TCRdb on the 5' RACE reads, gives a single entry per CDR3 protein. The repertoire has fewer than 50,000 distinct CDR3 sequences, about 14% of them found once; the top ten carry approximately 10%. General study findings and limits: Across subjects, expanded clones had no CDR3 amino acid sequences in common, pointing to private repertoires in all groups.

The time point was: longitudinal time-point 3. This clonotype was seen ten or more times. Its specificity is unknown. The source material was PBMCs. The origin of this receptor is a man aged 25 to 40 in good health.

Here the CDR3 DNA reads TGCAGTGCTACTACTAGCGGGGCTGGCTACGAGCAGTACTTC. Amino acids: CSATTSGAGYEQYF. The rearrangement links TRBV20-1 to TRBJ2-7; 10 bases fit TRBD2. CDR1 is DFQATT, CDR2 SNEGSKA, per germline (reference sequence). With 4 bases clipped from V and 3 bases from J, the junction kept 6 bases outside the gene matches. The CDR3 length is 14 residues.